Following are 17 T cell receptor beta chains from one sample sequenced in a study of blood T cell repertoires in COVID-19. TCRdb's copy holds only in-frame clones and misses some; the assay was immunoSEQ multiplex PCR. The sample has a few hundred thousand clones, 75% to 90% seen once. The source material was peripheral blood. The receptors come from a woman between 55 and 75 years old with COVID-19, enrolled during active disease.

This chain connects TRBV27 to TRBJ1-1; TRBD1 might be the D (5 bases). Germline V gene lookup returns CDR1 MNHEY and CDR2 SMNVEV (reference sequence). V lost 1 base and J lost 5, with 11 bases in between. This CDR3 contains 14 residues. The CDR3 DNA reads TGTGCCAGCAGTTTATTGGAGGGGAATACTGAAGCTTTCTTT. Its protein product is CASSLLEGNTEAFF.

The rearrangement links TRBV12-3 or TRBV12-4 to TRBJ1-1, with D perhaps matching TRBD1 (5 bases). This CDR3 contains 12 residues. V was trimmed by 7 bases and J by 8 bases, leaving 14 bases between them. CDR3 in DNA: TGTGCCAGCACCCTACGCGGGACCGAAGCTTTCTTT. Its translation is CASTLRGTEAFF.

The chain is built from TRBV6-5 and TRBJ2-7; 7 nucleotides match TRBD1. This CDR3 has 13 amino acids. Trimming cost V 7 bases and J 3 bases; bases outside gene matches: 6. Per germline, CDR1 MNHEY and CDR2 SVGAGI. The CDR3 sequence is CASITAGGYEQYF. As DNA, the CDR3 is TGTGCCAGCATAACTGCAGGGGGCTACGAGCAGTACTTC.

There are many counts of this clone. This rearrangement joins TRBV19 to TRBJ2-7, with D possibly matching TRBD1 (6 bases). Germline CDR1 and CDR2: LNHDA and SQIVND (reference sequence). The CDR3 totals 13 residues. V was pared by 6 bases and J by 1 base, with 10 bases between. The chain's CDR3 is CASRHGQSYEQYF. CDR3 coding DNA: TGTGCCAGTAGACATGGACAGTCCTACGAGCAGTACTTC.

The CDR3 region is CASSLRENQPQHF. The CDR3 region has the DNA TGTGCCAGCAGCTTAAGGGAGAATCAGCCCCAGCATTTT. The chain employs TRBV11-3 and TRBJ1-5, with D hard to call. Germline CDR1 and CDR2: SGHNT and YENEEA. The ends were cut back, 2 bases at V and 4 bases at J, with 6 bases in the middle. The CDR3 totals 13 residues.

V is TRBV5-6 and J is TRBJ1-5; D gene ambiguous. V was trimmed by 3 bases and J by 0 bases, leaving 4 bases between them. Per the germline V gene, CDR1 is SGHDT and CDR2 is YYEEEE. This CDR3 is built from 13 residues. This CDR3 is CASSSYSNQPQHF. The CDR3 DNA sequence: TGTGCCAGCAGCTCTTATAGCAATCAGCCCCAGCATTTT.

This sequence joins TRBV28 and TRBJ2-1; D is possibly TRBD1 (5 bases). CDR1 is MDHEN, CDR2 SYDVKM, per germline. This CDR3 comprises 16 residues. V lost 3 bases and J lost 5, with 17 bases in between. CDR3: CASSFSQQTVHNEQFF. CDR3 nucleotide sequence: TGTGCCAGCAGTTTTAGTCAACAGACAGTCCACAATGAGCAGTTCTTC.

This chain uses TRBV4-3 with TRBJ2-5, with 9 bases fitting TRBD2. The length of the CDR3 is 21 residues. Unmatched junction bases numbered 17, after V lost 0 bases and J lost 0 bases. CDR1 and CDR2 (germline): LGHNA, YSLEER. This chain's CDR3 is CASSQDHARAGGRYDQETQYF. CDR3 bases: TGCGCCAGCAGCCAAGATCACGCTCGGGCGGGGGGGCGGTATGACCAAGAGACCCAGTACTTC.

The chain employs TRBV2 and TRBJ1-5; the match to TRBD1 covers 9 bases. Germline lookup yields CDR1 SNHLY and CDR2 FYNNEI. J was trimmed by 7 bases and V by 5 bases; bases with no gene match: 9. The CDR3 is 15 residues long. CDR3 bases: TGTGCCAGCAGTTTATTGGGACAGGGTGTCCAGCCCCAGCATTTT. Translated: CASSLLGQGVQPQHF.

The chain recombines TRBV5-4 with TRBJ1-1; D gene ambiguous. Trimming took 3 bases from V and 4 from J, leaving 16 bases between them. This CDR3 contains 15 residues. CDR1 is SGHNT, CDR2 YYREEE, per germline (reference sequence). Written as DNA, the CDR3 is TGTGCCAGCAGCTCCCGAGGAGGGTCTCCCACTGAAGCTTTCTTT. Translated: CASSSRGGSPTEAFF.

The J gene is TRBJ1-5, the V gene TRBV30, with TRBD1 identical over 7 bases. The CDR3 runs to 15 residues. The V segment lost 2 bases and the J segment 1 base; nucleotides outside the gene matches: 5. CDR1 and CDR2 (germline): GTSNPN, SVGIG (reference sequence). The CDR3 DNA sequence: TGTGCCTGGAGTATGGGACAGTCGAGCAATCAGCCCCAGCATTTT. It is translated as CAWSMGQSSNQPQHF.

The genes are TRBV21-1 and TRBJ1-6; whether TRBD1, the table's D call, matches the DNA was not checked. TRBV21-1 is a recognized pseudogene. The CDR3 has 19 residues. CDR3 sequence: CASSQRSDSVSSYNSPLHF. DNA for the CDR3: TGTGCCAGCAGCCAAAGGTCTGACAGCGTAAGCTCCTATAATTCACCCCTCCACTTT.

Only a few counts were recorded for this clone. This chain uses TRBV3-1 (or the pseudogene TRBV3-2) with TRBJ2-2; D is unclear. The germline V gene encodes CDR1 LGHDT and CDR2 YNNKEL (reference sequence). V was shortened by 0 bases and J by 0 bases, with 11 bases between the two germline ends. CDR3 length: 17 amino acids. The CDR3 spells CASSQDELLANTGELFF. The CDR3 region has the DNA TGTGCCAGCAGCCAAGACGAGCTTCTAGCGAACACCGGGGAGCTGTTTTTT.

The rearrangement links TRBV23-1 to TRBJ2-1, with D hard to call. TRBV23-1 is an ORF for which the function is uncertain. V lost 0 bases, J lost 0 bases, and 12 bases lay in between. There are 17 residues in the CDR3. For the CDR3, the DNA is TGCGCCAGCAGTCAATCTCCAGGCGTCAGCTCCTACAATGAGCAGTTCTTC. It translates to CASSQSPGVSSYNEQFF.

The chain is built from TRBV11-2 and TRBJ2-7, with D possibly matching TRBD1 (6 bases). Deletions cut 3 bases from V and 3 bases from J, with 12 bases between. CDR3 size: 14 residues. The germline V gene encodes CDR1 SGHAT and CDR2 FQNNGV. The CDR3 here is CASSFSRGNYEQYF. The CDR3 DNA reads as TGTGCCAGCAGCTTTTCCAGGGGAAACTACGAGCAGTACTTC.

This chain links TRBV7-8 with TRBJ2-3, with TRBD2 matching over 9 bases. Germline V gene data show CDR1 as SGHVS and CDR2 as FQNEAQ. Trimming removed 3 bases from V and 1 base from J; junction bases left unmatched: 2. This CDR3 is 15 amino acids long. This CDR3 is CASSFGGGGTDTQYF. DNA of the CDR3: TGTGCCAGCAGCTTTGGCGGGGGGGGCACAGATACGCAGTATTTT.

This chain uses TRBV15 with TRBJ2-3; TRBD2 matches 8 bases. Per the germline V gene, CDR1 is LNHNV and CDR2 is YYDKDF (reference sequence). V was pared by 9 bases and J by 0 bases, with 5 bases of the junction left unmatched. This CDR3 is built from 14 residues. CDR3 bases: TGTGCCACGTGTAGCGGGGTTAGCACAGATACGCAGTATTTT. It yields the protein CATCSGVSTDTQYF.